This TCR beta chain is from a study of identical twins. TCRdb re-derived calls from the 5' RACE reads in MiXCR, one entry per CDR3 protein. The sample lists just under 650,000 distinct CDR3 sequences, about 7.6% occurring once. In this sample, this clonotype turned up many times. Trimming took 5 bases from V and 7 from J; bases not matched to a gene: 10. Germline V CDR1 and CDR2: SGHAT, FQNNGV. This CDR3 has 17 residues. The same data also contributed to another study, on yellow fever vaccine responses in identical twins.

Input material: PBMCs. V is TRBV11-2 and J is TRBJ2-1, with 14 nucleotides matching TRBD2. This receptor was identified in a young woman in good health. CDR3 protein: CASSPGTSGRAFNEQFF. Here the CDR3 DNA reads TGTGCCAGCAGCCCTGGGACTAGCGGGAGAGCTTTTAATGAGCAGTTCTTC.